The present entry profiles one T cell receptor (beta chain) with its context. Its matching antigen is unknown. Profiling relied on immunoSEQ multiplex PCR, and the TCRdb table lists in-frame clones only, not all of them. This sample has some 100,000 clones, with about 93% found just once. The sample belongs to a study of PD-1 blockade in classical Hodgkin lymphoma. Germline V CDR1 and CDR2: SGHDN, FVKESK. This CDR3 has 13 amino acids. Trimming left V 4 bases short and J 4 bases short, with 10 bases between. Study results and limitations: No one has yet defined what causes the repertoire differences, which may be disease activity or prior therapy. Newly diagnosed and completely responding patients shared comparable baseline diversity.

Time point denoted: cycle 4 day 1 (C4D1), after 6 weeks of nivolumab. With no exception, relapse followed autologous stem cell transplantation in all patients, and brentuximab vedotin exposure varied. This chain connects TRBV14 to TRBJ2-5, with a weak D call TRBD1 (6 bases). This clonotype originated in a human donor with classical Hodgkin lymphoma. The specimen comprised peripheral blood mononuclear cells (PBMCs), sampled before the fourth cycle of nivolumab. CDR3 region: CASSPRRGETQYF. In DNA form, the CDR3 reads TGTGCCAGCAGCCCCCGCAGGGGAGAGACCCAGTACTTC.